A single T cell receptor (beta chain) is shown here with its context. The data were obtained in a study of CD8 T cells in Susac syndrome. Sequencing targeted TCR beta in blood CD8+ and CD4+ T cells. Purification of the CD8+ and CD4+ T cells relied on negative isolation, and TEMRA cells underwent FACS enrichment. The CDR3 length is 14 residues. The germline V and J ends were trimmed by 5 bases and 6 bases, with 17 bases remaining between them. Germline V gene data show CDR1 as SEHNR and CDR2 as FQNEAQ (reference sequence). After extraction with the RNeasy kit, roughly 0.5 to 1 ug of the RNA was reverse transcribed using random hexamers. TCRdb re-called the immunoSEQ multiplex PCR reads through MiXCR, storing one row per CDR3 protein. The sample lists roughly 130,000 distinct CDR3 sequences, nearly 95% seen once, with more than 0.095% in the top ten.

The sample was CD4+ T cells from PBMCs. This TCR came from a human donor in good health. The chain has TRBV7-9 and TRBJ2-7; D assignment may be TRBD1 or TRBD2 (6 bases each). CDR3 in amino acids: CASSQTFRGPEQYF. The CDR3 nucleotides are TGTGCCAGCAGCCAAACCTTCCGGGGGCCCGAGCAGTACTTC.